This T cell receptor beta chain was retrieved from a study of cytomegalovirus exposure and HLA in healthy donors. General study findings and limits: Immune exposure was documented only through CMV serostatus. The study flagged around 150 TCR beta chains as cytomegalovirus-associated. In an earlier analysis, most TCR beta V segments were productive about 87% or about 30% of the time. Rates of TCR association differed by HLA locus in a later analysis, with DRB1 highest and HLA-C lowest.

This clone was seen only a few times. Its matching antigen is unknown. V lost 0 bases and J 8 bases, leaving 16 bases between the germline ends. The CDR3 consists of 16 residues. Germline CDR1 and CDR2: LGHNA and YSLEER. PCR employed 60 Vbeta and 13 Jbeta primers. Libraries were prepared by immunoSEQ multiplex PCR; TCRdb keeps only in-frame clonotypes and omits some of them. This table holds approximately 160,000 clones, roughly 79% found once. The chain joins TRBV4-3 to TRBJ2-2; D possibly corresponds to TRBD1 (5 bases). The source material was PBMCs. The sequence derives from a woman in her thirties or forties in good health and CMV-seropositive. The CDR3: CASSQDMATERGELFF. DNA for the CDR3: TGCGCCAGCAGCCAAGATATGGCGACAGAAAGAGGGGAGCTGTTTTTT.